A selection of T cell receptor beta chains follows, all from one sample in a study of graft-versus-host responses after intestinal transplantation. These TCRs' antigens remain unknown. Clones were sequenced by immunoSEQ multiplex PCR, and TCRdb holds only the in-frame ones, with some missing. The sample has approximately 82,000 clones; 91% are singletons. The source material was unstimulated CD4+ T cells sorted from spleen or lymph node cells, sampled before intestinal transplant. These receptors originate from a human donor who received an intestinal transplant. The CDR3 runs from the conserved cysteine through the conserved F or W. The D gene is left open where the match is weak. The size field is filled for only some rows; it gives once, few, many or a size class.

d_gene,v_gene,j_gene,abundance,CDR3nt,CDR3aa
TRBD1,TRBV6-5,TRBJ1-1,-,TGTGCCAGCGGAGCTACGGGACAGGGATGGGCTTTCTTT,CASGATGQGWAFF
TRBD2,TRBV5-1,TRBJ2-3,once,TGCGCCAGCAGCGACGGGACTAGCGGGGGACCCTCCACAGATACGCAGTATTTT,CASSDGTSGGPSTDTQYF
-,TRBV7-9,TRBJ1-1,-,TGTGCCAGCAGCTTAGGGGCAGGTATTGAAGCTTTCTTT,CASSLGAGIEAFF
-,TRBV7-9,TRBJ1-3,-,TGTGCCAGCAGCCCCGGAGGGGCGCCTGGAAACACCATATATTTT,CASSPGGAPGNTIYF
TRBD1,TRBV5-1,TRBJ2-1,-,TGCGCCAGCAGCTCCGACAGGGGGACCTACAATGAGCAGTTCTTC,CASSSDRGTYNEQFF
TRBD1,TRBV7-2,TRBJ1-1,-,TGTGCCAGCAGCCGGGACAGGAACACTGAAGCTTTCTTT,CASSRDRNTEAFF
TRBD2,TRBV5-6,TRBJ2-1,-,TGTGCCAGCAGCCTTAGGACTAGCGGGGACTACAATGAGCAGTTCTTC,CASSLRTSGDYNEQFF
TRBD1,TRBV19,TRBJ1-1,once,TGTGCCAGCGCGGCGGACAGGCGGAATACCCCTGAAGCTTTCTTT,CASAADRRNTPEAFF
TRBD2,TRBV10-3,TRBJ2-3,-,TGTGCCATCAGTGATCTGGCTAGCGGGGTTTACACAGATACGCAGTATTTT,CAISDLASGVYTDTQYF
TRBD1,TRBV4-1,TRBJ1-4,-,TGCGCCAGCAGCTTCGGACAGGGTTTTGAAAAACTGTTTTTT,CASSFGQGFEKLFF
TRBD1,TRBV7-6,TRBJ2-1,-,TGTGCCAGCAGCTTCGGACAGGGGGGAACCTACAATGAGCAGTTCTTC,CASSFGQGGTYNEQFF
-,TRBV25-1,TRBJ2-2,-,TGTGCCAGCAGGGCCCTCCAGGGGTACGCCGGGGAGCTGTTTTTT,CASRALQGYAGELFF
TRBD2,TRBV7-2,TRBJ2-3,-,TGTGCCAGCAGCTTAGGCCCTCCGGTAGCGGGGGTCAGGGATACGCAGTATTTT,CASSLGPPVAGVRDTQYF
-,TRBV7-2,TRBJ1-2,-,TGTGCCAGCAGCTTAGATTCCCAGGCGATGGGTGGCTACACCTTC,CASSLDSQAMGGYTF
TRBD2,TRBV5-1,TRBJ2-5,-,TGCGCCAGCAGCTTGGCGGGGACTAGCGGGGGGCTCGAGACCCAGTACTTC,CASSLAGTSGGLETQYF
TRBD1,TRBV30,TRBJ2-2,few,TGTGCCTGGAGTGTACAGGGGCTAGCTCCCACCGGGGAGCTGTTTTTT,CAWSVQGLAPTGELFF
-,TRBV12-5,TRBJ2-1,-,TGTGCTAGTGGTTATTCGTTTGCGGGGACGGGTAATGAGCAGTTCTTC,CASGYSFAGTGNEQFF
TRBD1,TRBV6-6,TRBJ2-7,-,TGTGCCAGCAGGTCCGGGACAGGGGGGGTCTACGAGCAGTACTTC,CASRSGTGGVYEQYF
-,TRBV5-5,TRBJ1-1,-,TGTGCCAGCAGCTTGGTATGGCAGGTGAACACTGAAGCTTTCTTT,CASSLVWQVNTEAFF
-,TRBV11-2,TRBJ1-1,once,TGTGCCAGCAGCTCCAGGGTGGGGGCGAACACTGAAGCTTTCTTT,CASSSRVGANTEAFF
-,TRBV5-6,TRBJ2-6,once,TGTGCCAGCAGCTCCTTAACGGAGGGGGCCAACGTCCTGACTTTC,CASSSLTEGANVLTF
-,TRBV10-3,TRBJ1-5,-,TGTGCCATCAGTAGAGCAGGGATTAGCAATCAGCCCCAGCATTTT,CAISRAGISNQPQHF
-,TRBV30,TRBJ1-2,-,TGTGCCTGGACGCCCGCAGGGTTCTATGGCTACACCTTC,CAWTPAGFYGYTF
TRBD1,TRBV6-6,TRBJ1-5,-,TGTGCCAGCAGTGATGGACAGGGAAATGATCAGCCCCAGCATTTT,CASSDGQGNDQPQHF
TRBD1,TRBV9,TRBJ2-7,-,TGTGCCAGCACGCTCGGGACAGAAAACTACGAGCAGTACTTC,CASTLGTENYEQYF
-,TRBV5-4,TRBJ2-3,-,TGTGCCAGCAGCTTGTATAGCACAGATACGCAGTATTTT,CASSLYSTDTQYF
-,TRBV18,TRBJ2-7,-,TGTGCCAGCTCACTACTAAACTACGAGCAGTACTTC,CASSLLNYEQYF
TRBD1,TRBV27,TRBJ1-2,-,TGTGCCAGCAGCCCCCTTCCGGGACAGGAGTTCTATGGCTACACCTTC,CASSPLPGQEFYGYTF
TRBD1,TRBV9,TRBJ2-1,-,TGTGCCAGCAGCCTAGGGACAGCCTCCTACAATGAGCAGTTCTTC,CASSLGTASYNEQFF
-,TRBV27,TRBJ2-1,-,TGTGCCAGCCAGGAGGGGGGGTACTACAATGAGCAGTTCTTC,CASQEGGYYNEQFF
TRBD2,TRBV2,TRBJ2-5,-,TGTGCCAGCAGTGAAGCTTACGGACTAGCGGGGGAAGGAGAGACCCAGTACTTC,CASSEAYGLAGEGETQYF
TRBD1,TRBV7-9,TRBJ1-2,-,TGTGCCAGCAGCCCCTGGGACAGGGGTTTTGGTGGCTACACCTTC,CASSPWDRGFGGYTF
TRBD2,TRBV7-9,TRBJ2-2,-,TGTGCCAGCAGCGCAGGAGCCGGGACTACGAACACCGGGGAGCTGTTTTTT,CASSAGAGTTNTGELFF
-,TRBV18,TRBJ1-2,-,TGTGCCAGCTCACCAAGTATCAGTTATGGCTACACCTTC,CASSPSISYGYTF
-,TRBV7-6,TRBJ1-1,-,TGTGCCAGCAGCTTAGATTCCCAGAACACTGAAGCTTTCTTT,CASSLDSQNTEAFF
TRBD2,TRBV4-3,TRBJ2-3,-,TGCGCCAGCAGCCAAGATCCCGGCGGGGGGGCAGGAGATACGCAGTATTTT,CASSQDPGGGAGDTQYF
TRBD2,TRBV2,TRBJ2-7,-,TGTGCCAGCAGTGCCGTGGGCGGGGGCTACGAGCAGTACTTC,CASSAVGGGYEQYF
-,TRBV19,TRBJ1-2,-,TGTGCCAGTAGTATTTACGACTCTGGCTACACCTTC,CASSIYDSGYTF
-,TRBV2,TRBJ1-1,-,TGTGCCAGCAGTGAAGCATTGGGGGCTGGGGTGAACACTGAAGCTTTCTTT,CASSEALGAGVNTEAFF
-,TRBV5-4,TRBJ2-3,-,TGTGCCAGCAGCTTGCGCGGGATAGGGACAGATACGCAGTATTTT,CASSLRGIGTDTQYF
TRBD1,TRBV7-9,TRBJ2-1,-,TGTGCCAGCAGCTTATCATTTTGGGGACAGGGGAAGTACAATGAGCAGTTCTTC,CASSLSFWGQGKYNEQFF
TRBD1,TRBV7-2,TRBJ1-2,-,TGTGCCAGCAGCTTAGGGGGACAGGGGGCCTATGGCTACACCTTC,CASSLGGQGAYGYTF
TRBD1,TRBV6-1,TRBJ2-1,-,TGTGCCAGCAGGGGACAGGGAAGCTCCTACAATGAGCAGTTCTTC,CASRGQGSSYNEQFF
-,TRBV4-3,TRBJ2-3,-,TGCGCCAGCAGCCAAGACGCTCCGGCCGGCGGGGCCAGCACAGATACGCAGTATTTT,CASSQDAPAGGASTDTQYF
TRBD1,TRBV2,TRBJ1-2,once,TGTGCCAGCAGGGGACAGGCCTATGGCTACACCTTC,CASRGQAYGYTF
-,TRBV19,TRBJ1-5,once,TGTGCCAGTAGTATAGAACAGGGTCAGCCCCAGCATTTT,CASSIEQGQPQHF
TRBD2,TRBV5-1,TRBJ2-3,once,TGCGCCAGCAGCCGTCAACTAGCGGGGGGACAAGATACGCAGTATTTT,CASSRQLAGGQDTQYF
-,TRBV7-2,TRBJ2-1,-,TGTGCCAGCAGCTTAGGGGGGGGCGTCTCCTACAATGAGCAGTTCTTC,CASSLGGGVSYNEQFF
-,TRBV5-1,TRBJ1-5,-,TGCGCCAGCAGCTTGGAGGGGGGGAATCAGCCCCAGCATTTT,CASSLEGGNQPQHF
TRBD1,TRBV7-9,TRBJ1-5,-,TGTGCCAGCACCTACCCGGGACAGGGAATTCAGCCCCAGCATTTT,CASTYPGQGIQPQHF
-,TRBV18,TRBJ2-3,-,TGTGCCAGCTCACCCCGGGACTCAAGCACAGATACGCAGTATTTT,CASSPRDSSTDTQYF
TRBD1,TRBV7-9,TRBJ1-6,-,TGTGCCAGCAGCTGGGGACAGGGGACATATTCACCCCTCCACTTT,CASSWGQGTYSPLHF
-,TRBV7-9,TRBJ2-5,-,TGTGCCAGCAGCCCCAGACAGGACGAAGAGACCCAGTACTTC,CASSPRQDEETQYF
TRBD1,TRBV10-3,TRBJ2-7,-,TGTGCCATCAGTAGCGGACAGGGGAGCTACGAGCAGTACTTC,CAISSGQGSYEQYF
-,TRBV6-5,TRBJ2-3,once,TGTGCCAGCAGTTACTGGGCAGGGCGGGGAGATACGCAGTATTTT,CASSYWAGRGDTQYF
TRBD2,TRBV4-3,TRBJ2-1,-,TGCGCCAGCAGCCAAGAACCGACTAGCGGGGGGGGCAATGAGCAGTTCTTC,CASSQEPTSGGGNEQFF
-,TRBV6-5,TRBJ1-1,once,TGTGCCAGCAGTAACTCCGAGGCGGACTGGGGAGCTTTCTTT,CASSNSEADWGAFF